These 13 T cell receptor beta chains were all obtained from the same sample, sequenced in a study of post-analysis software for immune sequencing data (dated by TCRdb to the mid-2010s). The paper as a whole reports these results and caveats: A handful of TRBV segments, including TRBV5-6, TRBV5-1 and TRBV20-1, were significantly more frequent in patients than controls.

The library relied on PCR. Sequencing was performed on an Illumina HiSeq 2500. Unique molecular identifiers were incorporated into TCR beta cDNA libraries to reduce PCR and sequencing biases. The public reads were quality trimmed at Q25 with fastp and then assembled into clones with MiXCR by TCRdb, keeping productive beta chains. CDR3 protein duplicates are merged, each entry listing the most common genes and DNA. The sample table holds about 800,000 distinct CDR3 sequences, of which about 27% were seen once. Together, the top ten hold under 0.7% of the sample. Their recognized antigens are unknown. Sequencing was carried out using blood. These receptors were taken from a girl aged 10 to 17 with multiple sclerosis.

This clonotype appeared a few times. This chain joins TRBV10-3 and TRBJ2-1, with 11 bases matching TRBD2. The CDR3 is 13 residues long. The V segment lost 8 bases and the J segment 9 bases; nucleotides outside the gene matches: 6. The V gene's germline CDR1 is ENHRY and CDR2 SYGVKD. CDR3 amino acids: CAIAIAGGGEQFF. DNA for the CDR3: TGTGCCATCGCGATAGCGGGGGGGGGTGAGCAGTTCTTC.

This clonotype was recorded once. The chain is built from TRBV20-1 and TRBJ1-1; weak D call: TRBD1 (6 bases). V gave up 2 bases and J gave up 1 base, with 17 bases separating them. In germline, CDR1 is DFQATT, CDR2 SNEGSKA (reference sequence). The CDR3 runs to 16 residues. Here the CDR3 DNA reads TGCAGTGCTAGACAGGGGAAACTTGGAACGAACACTGAAGCTTTCTTT. Its protein product is CSARQGKLGTNTEAFF.

This chain joins TRBV6-6 and TRBJ2-1; D is unclear. The CDR3 is 13 amino acids. Between the trimmed V and J ends, which lost 8 bases and 3 bases, there was a span of 11 bases. CDR1 is MNHNY and CDR2 is SVGAGI in the germline V gene (reference sequence). The DNA for the CDR3 is TGTGCCAGCTTGGAGAACAACTACAATGAGCAGTTCTTC. Amino acid sequence: CASLENNYNEQFF.

This clonotype was detected a few times. This chain uses TRBV28 with TRBJ2-5, with TRBD1 as a possible D gene (5 bases). The DNA end is a closer match to TRBJ2-7, so the J assignment may be wrong. CDR3 length equals 15 residues. CDR1 is MDHEN and CDR2 is SYDVKM in the germline V gene. The CDR3 protein is CASINWGSRAGEQYF. The DNA for the CDR3 is TGTGCCAGTATCAATTGGGGTTCCAGGGCTGGCGAGCAGTACTTC.

This clonotype was counted between two and nine times. The chain uses TRBV5-1 and TRBJ1-2, with TRBD1 as a possible D gene (6 bases). Germline V CDR1 and CDR2: SGHRS, YFSETQ. This CDR3 has 15 amino acids. Trimming removed 0 bases from V and 4 bases from J, with 13 bases in between. The CDR3 DNA reads TGCGCCAGCAGCTTGGAACAGGGAACGTTCTATGGCTACACCTTC. The encoded protein is CASSLEQGTFYGYTF.

As DNA, the CDR3 is TGTGCCAGCAGTCCCGTTGGGACGGCTCGCGGCTACACCTTC. Protein: CASSPVGTARGYTF. The J gene is TRBJ1-2, the V gene TRBV28, with D perhaps matching TRBD1 (5 bases). This CDR3 is 14 amino acids long. CDR1 MDHEN and CDR2 SYDVKM come from the germline V gene. V gave up 5 bases and J gave up 8 bases, with 18 bases separating them.

This chain joins TRBV25-1 and TRBJ2-1; D gene unclear. V lost 5 bases to trimming and J lost 5 bases, with 19 bases between them. The CDR3 is made up of 16 amino acids. Germline lookup yields CDR1 MGHDK and CDR2 SYGVNS. CDR3 residues: CASSHGIWAADNEQFF. The CDR3 coding sequence is TGTGCCAGCAGTCATGGCATCTGGGCAGCCGACAATGAGCAGTTCTTC.

V usage is TRBV10-1 and J usage is TRBJ2-3, with no clear D. This CDR3 comprises 15 residues. Germline loops: CDR1 WNHNN, CDR2 SYGVQD (reference sequence). Trimming shortened V by 2 bases and J by 2 bases, and 11 bases separated the two germline ends. CDR3 residues: CASSEQGGNTDTQYF. The CDR3 DNA follows: TGCGCCAGCAGTGAGCAAGGCGGTAACACAGATACGCAGTATTTT.

The chain combines TRBV7-2 with TRBJ2-7; D possibly corresponds to TRBD2 (7 bases). V was trimmed by 3 bases and J by 5 bases, leaving 20 bases between them. This CDR3 contains 16 residues. Looked up from germline, CDR1 is SGHTA and CDR2 is FQGNSA. The CDR3: CASSFRGGDHPHEQYF. The CDR3 nucleotides are TGTGCCAGCAGCTTTAGAGGGGGGGACCACCCCCACGAGCAGTACTTC.

V usage is TRBV4-3 and J usage is TRBJ2-1; no reliable D call. Germline-derived CDR1 and CDR2 are LGHNA and YSLEER. The CDR3 sequence is 15 residues long. V shed 0 bases and J shed 4 bases, with 10 bases lying between them. The CDR3 nucleotides are TGCGCCAGCAGCCAAGATGGGCTAGATTACAATGAGCAGTTCTTC. This sequence encodes CASSQDGLDYNEQFF.

This clonotype was counted between two and nine times. The chain combines TRBV20-1 with TRBJ1-2; D possibly corresponds to TRBD1 (5 bases). In germline, CDR1 is DFQATT, CDR2 SNEGSKA (reference sequence). The CDR3 loop spans 12 amino acids. With 7 bases removed from V and 1 base from J, the gap between germline ends came to 10 bases. CDR3 DNA sequence: TGCAGTGGAGGGGCTATTAACTATGGCTACACCTTC. Its protein is CSGGAINYGYTF.

This clonotype was detected only a few times. The V call is TRBV2, the J call TRBJ2-5, with 10 bases fitting TRBD2. Trimming removed 4 bases from V and 5 bases from J; junction bases left unmatched: 13. This CDR3 has 17 residues. The germline gives CDR1 SNHLY, CDR2 FYNNEI. CDR3: CASSVRLAGVGRETQYF. DNA of the CDR3: TGTGCCAGCAGTGTTAGGCTAGCGGGAGTTGGGCGTGAGACCCAGTACTTC.

The rearrangement uses TRBV20-1 and TRBJ2-2; D might be TRBD1 or TRBD2, each matching 5 bases. The V end lost 1 base, the J end lost 0 bases, and 6 bases lay between the germline ends. CDR1 and CDR2 (germline): DFQATT, SNEGSKA (reference sequence). The CDR3 length is 14 residues. Here the CDR3 reads CSARAGPNTGELFF. The CDR3 DNA is TGCAGTGCTAGAGCGGGACCGAACACCGGGGAGCTGTTTTTT.